This T cell receptor (beta chain) was retrieved from a study of early stage breast cancer tumors. Turning to the study itself: Most invasive tumors, about 75% of the 16, were ER+/PR+/HER2-. Study findings and constraints: Most shared enriched TCRB sequences were commonly generated ones. Comparing each tissue with blood distinguished tumor from normal in 14 of 16 patients.

A word on this clone: The antigen is unknown.

About 20-55 mg of tumor tissue was diced per sample. Assay: immunoSEQ multiplex PCR; the TCRdb copy retains only in-frame clones and omits some. The sample yields around 10,000 clones, roughly 64% seen once. This CDR3 contains 16 residues. Trimming cost V 7 bases and J 3 bases; bases outside gene matches: 11. Germline V gives CDR1 MNHEY, CDR2 SMNVEV (reference sequence). Source material: breast tumor tissue. The chain couples TRBV27 to TRBJ2-3; 9 nucleotides agree with TRBD2. This clonotype was sampled from a person aged 55 to 70 with breast cancer. The DNA of the CDR3 is TGTGCCAGCAACGCGGGCGGGAGGGGGCGAACAGATACGCAGTATTTT. Translation: CASNAGGRGRTDTQYF.